The subject of this entry is one TCR beta chain. Antigen specificity is unknown. CDR3 length equals 14 residues. V was cut by 6 bases and J by 7 bases, with 16 bases left in between. The sample originates from a study of T cells after yellow fever vaccination. Template-switching 5'RACE yielded the TCR cDNA; a universal primer site and UMIs were added in the process. TCRdb reprocessed the 5' RACE reads via MiXCR and lists one record per CDR3 protein. The repertoire holds some 150,000 distinct CDR3 sequences, with about 11% as singletons. The study's findings and limits: A minor fraction of clonotypes spanned both CD4 and CD8 compartments.

Material: CD8+ T cells sorted from PBMCs, obtained 15 days after the yellow fever booster vaccination. This TCR derives from a man aged 18 to 30 who received the YFV17D yellow fever vaccine. V usage is TRBV12-3 or TRBV12-4 and J usage is TRBJ2-1; D may correspond to TRBD1 or TRBD2 (5 bases each). CDR3 DNA sequence: TGTGCCAGCAGCCCAGCAGGGAGAACGAATGAGCAGTTCTTC. It is translated as CASSPAGRTNEQFF.